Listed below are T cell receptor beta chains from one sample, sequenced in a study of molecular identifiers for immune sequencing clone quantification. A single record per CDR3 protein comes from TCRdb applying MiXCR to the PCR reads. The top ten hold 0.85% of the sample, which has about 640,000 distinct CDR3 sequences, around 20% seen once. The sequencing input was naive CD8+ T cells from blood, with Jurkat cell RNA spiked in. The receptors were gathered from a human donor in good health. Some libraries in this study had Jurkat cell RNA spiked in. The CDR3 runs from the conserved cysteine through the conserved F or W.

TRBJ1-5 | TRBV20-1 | CSAKSGTSYQPQHF
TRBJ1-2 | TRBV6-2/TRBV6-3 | CASSHAAPANGYTF
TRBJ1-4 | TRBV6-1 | CASSNQPRGATDEKLFF
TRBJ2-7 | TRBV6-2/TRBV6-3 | CASSYWETESAYEQYF
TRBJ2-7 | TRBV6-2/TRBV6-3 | CASSSPGSRTGSYEQYF
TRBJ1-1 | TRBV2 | CASSEYGTGGWDAAFF
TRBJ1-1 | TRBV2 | CPTAGPWNTEAFF
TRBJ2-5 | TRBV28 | CASSFRNSRSVMYF
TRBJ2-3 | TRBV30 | CAWSVLGWPDTQYF
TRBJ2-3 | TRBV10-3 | CAIRGTTTSKKADTQYF
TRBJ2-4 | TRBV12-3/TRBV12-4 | CASSFEVMDKNIQYF
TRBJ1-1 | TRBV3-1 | CASSPSGQGAADTEAFF
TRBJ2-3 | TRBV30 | CAWSQDSTDTQYF
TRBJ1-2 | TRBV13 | CASSTTEGVAYGYTF
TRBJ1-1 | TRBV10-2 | CASSESWGGEMNTEAFF
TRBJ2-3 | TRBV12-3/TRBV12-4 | CASSLDWASRGTDTQYF